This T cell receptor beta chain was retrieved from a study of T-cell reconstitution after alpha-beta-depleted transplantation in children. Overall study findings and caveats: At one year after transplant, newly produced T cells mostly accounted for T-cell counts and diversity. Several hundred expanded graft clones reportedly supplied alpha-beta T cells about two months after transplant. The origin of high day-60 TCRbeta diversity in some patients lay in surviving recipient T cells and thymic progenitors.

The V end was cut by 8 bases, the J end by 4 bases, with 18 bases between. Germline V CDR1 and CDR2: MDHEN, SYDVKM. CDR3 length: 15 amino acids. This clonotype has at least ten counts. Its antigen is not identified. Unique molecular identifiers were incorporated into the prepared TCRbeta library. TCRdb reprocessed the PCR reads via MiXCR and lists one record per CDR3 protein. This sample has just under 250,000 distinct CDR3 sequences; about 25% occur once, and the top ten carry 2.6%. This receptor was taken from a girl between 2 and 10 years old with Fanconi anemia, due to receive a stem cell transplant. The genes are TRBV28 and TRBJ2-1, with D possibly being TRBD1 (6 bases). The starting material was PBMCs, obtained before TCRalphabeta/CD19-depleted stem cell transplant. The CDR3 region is CASDPDGQNYNEQFF. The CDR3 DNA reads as TGTGCCAGCGATCCTGATGGACAGAATTACAATGAGCAGTTCTTC.